This TCR beta chain emerged from a study of blood T cell repertoires in COVID-19. Study-level information: Sites across the United States, Italy and Spain contributed samples from acute and convalescent COVID-19. From T cells, B-cell-depleted T cells, or PBMCs came the material, which was cDNA or gDNA.

Germline CDR1 SGHVS, CDR2 FQNEAQ. The ends lost 2 bases at V and 2 bases at J; junction bases unmatched: 12. The CDR3 covers 17 residues. This study enrolled people aged about 18 to 100 from roughly 24 US geographic areas. Symptom resolution, clearance, or two negative PCRs marked the recovered donors of Cohort 3. This clone was observed a few times. Sequencing used immunoSEQ multiplex PCR; TCRdb keeps in-frame clones, though not all of them. The table has around 300,000 clones, 88% seen once; the top ten hold about 4.7%. The chain couples TRBV7-8 to TRBJ2-7, with TRBD2 matching 7 bases. The source material was PBMCs or T cells enriched from blood (not recorded which). This clonotype was obtained from a man under 40 who had recovered from COVID-19. As DNA, the CDR3 is TGTGCCAGCAGCTTACCGACTCGGGGGGACCCTACCTACGAGCAGTACTTC. Its protein product is CASSLPTRGDPTYEQYF.